Included here is one T cell receptor beta chain sequence, with context. TCRdb's table, derived via immunoSEQ multiplex PCR, lists solely in-frame clones and lacks some. The sample carries around 100,000 clones, approximately 91% recorded once. The data were obtained in a study of OX40 agonist ivuxolimab in advanced cancers. Trimming stripped 5 bases from V and 2 bases from J, with 15 bases between. The CDR3 covers 15 residues. The germline gives CDR1 KGHSH, CDR2 LQKENI. This TCR came from an adult with an advanced solid tumor such as melanoma, head and neck, liver or kidney cancer. The specimen comprised CD4+ or CD8+ T cells sorted from blood, sampled in a trial of the OX40 agonist ivuxolimab. This chain joins TRBV18 and TRBJ2-5; a possible D gene is TRBD2 (6 bases). The CDR3 region has the DNA TGTGCCAGCTCAAGCGGGCCATCCCTTCAAGAGACCCAGTACTTC. It yields the protein CASSSGPSLQETQYF.